This T cell receptor beta chain was captured by sequencing in a study of cytomegalovirus exposure and HLA in healthy donors. The wider study: One earlier analysis, a look at around 180 million T cells, found almost 120 million unique TCR beta sequences.

The study ran its PCR with 60 Vbeta and 13 Jbeta primers. Libraries were prepared by immunoSEQ multiplex PCR; TCRdb keeps only in-frame clonotypes and omits some of them. The table lists around 180,000 clones, about 79% of them singletons. V was clipped by 9 bases and J by 2 bases, with 10 bases between them. This CDR3 is built from 13 residues. From germline, CDR1 is MGHDK and CDR2 SYGVNS. The sample holds one count of this clone. Antigen specificity is unknown. Study results and caveats: Most TCRs appeared rarely, but some public TCRs recurred in many donors. Prior analysis indicated that the majority of TCR beta V segments exhibited productivity approximately 87% or approximately 30% of the time.

Specimen: PBMCs. The TCR sequence derives from a girl aged 2 to 10 in good health and CMV-seropositive. The chain combines TRBV25-1 with TRBJ1-4; D not certain. CDR3 amino acids: CASRFATNEKLFF. The CDR3 nucleotides read TGTGCCAGTCGTTTTGCGACTAATGAAAAACTGTTTTTT.